The rows below give T cell receptor beta chains drawn from one sample of a study of shared clonotypes between healthy human individuals. Profiling relied on immunoSEQ multiplex PCR, and the TCRdb table lists in-frame clones only, not all of them. The sample lists 1.6 million or so clones, more than 95% occurring once. Specimen: naive CD4+ T cells sorted from blood. These receptors all stem from a man aged 25-45 years in good health. The CDR3 runs from the conserved cysteine through the conserved F or W. The order of the fields is J gene, V gene, clone size, D gene, CDR3 protein, CDR3 DNA. D genes are given only for firm matches. Part of the rows lack a size; the others show once, few, many or a class for expanded clones.

J: TRBJ1-3
V: TRBV7-9
size: NA
D: TRBD1
CDR3: CASSFPGQGAFSGNTIYF
DNA: TGTGCCAGCAGCTTCCCGGGACAGGGGGCTTTCTCTGGAAACACCATATATTTT

J: TRBJ1-3
V: TRBV28
size: NA
D: NA
CDR3: CASRGPGAWTHTIYF
DNA: TGTGCCAGCAGAGGCCCCGGGGCATGGACCCACACCATATATTTT

J: TRBJ2-2
V: TRBV18
size: NA
D: NA
CDR3: CASSPRRQGGNTGELFF
DNA: TGTGCCAGCTCACCACGGCGGCAGGGGGGGAACACCGGGGAGCTGTTTTTT

J: TRBJ2-5
V: TRBV5-1
size: NA
D: TRBD2
CDR3: CASSLRGTRGGRSETQYF
DNA: TGCGCCAGCAGCTTGCGGGGGACGAGGGGCGGGAGATCGGAGACCCAGTACTTC

J: TRBJ2-3
V: TRBV6-6
size: once
D: NA
CDR3: CASRAGTPDTQYF
DNA: TGTGCCAGCAGGGCCGGCACACCAGATACGCAGTATTTT

J: TRBJ2-2
V: TRBV9
size: NA
D: NA
CDR3: CASSVGLNTGELFF
DNA: TGTGCCAGCAGCGTAGGCCTGAACACCGGGGAGCTGTTTTTT

J: TRBJ2-1
V: TRBV19
size: NA
D: NA
CDR3: CASSIFSLGASSYNEQFF
DNA: TGTGCCAGTAGTATATTTAGTTTGGGGGCGAGCTCCTACAATGAGCAGTTCTTC

J: TRBJ2-5
V: TRBV7-2
size: NA
D: NA
CDR3: CASSLGRVQGRETQYF
DNA: TGTGCCAGCAGCTTAGGACGGGTCCAGGGCCGAGAGACCCAGTACTTC

J: TRBJ2-7
V: TRBV6-5
size: NA
D: NA
CDR3: CASSYGGWQYF
DNA: TGTGCCAGCAGTTATGGGGGATGGCAGTACTTC

J: TRBJ1-2
V: TRBV5-5
size: NA
D: NA
CDR3: CASNPQGYGYTF
DNA: TGTGCCAGCAATCCACAGGGCTATGGCTACACCTTC

J: TRBJ2-4
V: TRBV4-2
size: NA
D: NA
CDR3: CASSQDLAKNIQYF
DNA: TGTGCCAGCAGCCAAGACCTAGCCAAAAACATTCAGTACTTC

J: TRBJ1-5
V: TRBV4-1
size: few
D: NA
CDR3: CASSQTGTPNQPQHF
DNA: TGCGCCAGCAGCCAAACCGGGACACCCAATCAGCCCCAGCATTTT

J: TRBJ2-1
V: TRBV9
size: NA
D: TRBD2
CDR3: CASSEGLAGGLSSYNEQFF
DNA: TGTGCCAGCAGCGAGGGACTAGCGGGAGGACTAAGCTCCTACAATGAGCAGTTCTTC

J: TRBJ2-5
V: TRBV11-2
size: NA
D: TRBD2
CDR3: CASTAGGRAGTQYF
DNA: TGTGCCAGCACCGCAGGCGGGAGGGCGGGGACCCAGTACTTC

J: TRBJ2-2
V: TRBV7-6
size: NA
D: TRBD1
CDR3: CASSPPGTGAANTGELFF
DNA: TGTGCCAGCAGCCCCCCCGGGACAGGCGCCGCGAACACCGGGGAGCTGTTTTTT

J: TRBJ2-7
V: TRBV10-3
size: NA
D: NA
CDR3: CAISESMVSRASYEQYF
DNA: TGTGCCATCAGTGAGTCTATGGTCTCCAGGGCCTCCTACGAGCAGTACTTC

J: TRBJ2-7
V: TRBV11-2
size: NA
D: NA
CDR3: CASSLLQFSYEQYF
DNA: TGTGCCAGCAGCTTATTACAGTTCTCCTACGAGCAGTACTTC

J: TRBJ2-7
V: TRBV7-9
size: NA
D: NA
CDR3: CASSFVLGLGHLEQYF
DNA: TGTGCCAGCAGCTTCGTTTTGGGACTGGGCCACCTCGAGCAGTACTTC

J: TRBJ2-3
V: TRBV7-3
size: NA
D: NA
CDR3: CASSLRSSADTQYF
DNA: TGTGCCAGCAGCTTACGGTCCTCGGCAGATACGCAGTATTTT

J: TRBJ2-7
V: TRBV18
size: NA
D: NA
CDR3: CASSPGPYEQYF
DNA: TGTGCCAGCTCACCAGGGCCTTACGAGCAGTACTTC

J: TRBJ2-3
V: TRBV5-6
size: NA
D: TRBD2
CDR3: CASSYERTSRTDTQYF
DNA: TGTGCCAGCAGCTACGAGCGGACTAGTAGGACAGATACGCAGTATTTT

J: TRBJ1-1
V: TRBV6-5
size: NA
D: NA
CDR3: CASSPSGTEAFF
DNA: TGTGCCAGCAGCCCTTCAGGCACTGAAGCTTTCTTT

J: TRBJ2-5
V: TRBV5-1
size: NA
D: NA
CDR3: CASSLVGPGETQYF
DNA: TGCGCCAGCAGCTTGGTGGGCCCCGGAGAGACCCAGTACTTC

J: TRBJ2-5
V: TRBV11-3
size: NA
D: NA
CDR3: CASSPNAAAGQETQYF
DNA: TGTGCCAGCAGCCCCAATGCGGCGGCGGGCCAAGAGACCCAGTACTTC

J: TRBJ2-1
V: TRBV29-1
size: once
D: NA
CDR3: CSVVVRKYNEQFF
DNA: TGCAGCGTTGTGGTCAGGAAGTACAATGAGCAGTTCTTC

J: TRBJ1-4
V: TRBV5-4
size: NA
D: TRBD1
CDR3: CASSGQGGIHEKLFF
DNA: TGTGCCAGCAGCGGTCAGGGGGGGATTCATGAAAAACTGTTTTTT

J: TRBJ1-4
V: TRBV7-2
size: NA
D: NA
CDR3: CASRGVTGINEKLFF
DNA: TGTGCCAGCAGGGGGGTTACAGGCATAAATGAAAAACTGTTTTTT

J: TRBJ2-2
V: TRBV27
size: NA
D: TRBD1
CDR3: CASAPTPGQGLFF
DNA: TGTGCCAGCGCTCCCACCCCCGGACAGGGGCTGTTTTTT

J: TRBJ2-1
V: TRBV7-2
size: NA
D: TRBD2
CDR3: CAIRTLGLAPSSYNEQFF
DNA: TGTGCCATCCGCACCCTGGGACTAGCGCCAAGCTCCTACAATGAGCAGTTCTTC

J: TRBJ2-1
V: TRBV18
size: NA
D: NA
CDR3: CASSEGASEYNEQFF
DNA: TGTGCCAGCTCAGAGGGCGCGTCGGAATACAATGAGCAGTTCTTC

J: TRBJ2-7
V: TRBV5-1
size: NA
D: TRBD1
CDR3: CASSLEGTGLGEQYF
DNA: TGCGCCAGCAGCTTGGAAGGGACAGGACTGGGCGAGCAGTACTTC

J: TRBJ2-2
V: TRBV9
size: once
D: NA
CDR3: CASSRTPSNTGELFF
DNA: TGTGCCAGCAGTCGTACCCCATCTAACACCGGGGAGCTGTTTTTT

J: TRBJ2-5
V: TRBV6-1
size: NA
D: NA
CDR3: CASSESSRQETQYF
DNA: TGTGCCAGCAGTGAATCCTCTCGCCAAGAGACCCAGTACTTC

J: TRBJ1-5
V: TRBV18
size: NA
D: NA
CDR3: CASATAGQPQHF
DNA: TGTGCCAGCGCCACCGCCGGGCAGCCCCAGCATTTT

J: TRBJ2-3
V: TRBV27
size: NA
D: TRBD2
CDR3: CASSDLAGVRDTQYF
DNA: TGTGCCAGCAGTGATCTAGCGGGAGTGCGAGATACGCAGTATTTT

J: TRBJ2-7
V: TRBV14
size: NA
D: TRBD2
CDR3: CASSETSGSYEQYF
DNA: TGTGCCAGCAGCGAGACTAGCGGGAGCTACGAGCAGTACTTC

J: TRBJ1-1
V: TRBV9
size: NA
D: NA
CDR3: CASSVELNTEAFF
DNA: TGTGCCAGCAGCGTGGAGTTGAACACTGAAGCTTTCTTT

J: TRBJ2-1
V: TRBV5-1
size: NA
D: TRBD2
CDR3: CASTWTSGSGYNEQFF
DNA: TGCGCCAGCACCTGGACTAGCGGGAGTGGGTACAATGAGCAGTTCTTC

J: TRBJ2-7
V: TRBV5-4
size: NA
D: TRBD2
CDR3: CASSSPGLAVYEQYF
DNA: TGTGCCAGCAGCTCTCCGGGACTAGCGGTATACGAGCAGTACTTC